These T cell receptor beta chains were read from a single sample in a study of blood T cell repertoires in COVID-19. Generated by immunoSEQ multiplex PCR, the TCRdb table keeps only in-frame clones and is missing some. The sample contains about 120,000 clones, 86% of which appear only once. Sequencing input: peripheral blood. Receptors originate from a man aged 40-50 years with acute or convalescent COVID-19. CDR3s include the opening cysteine and the closing phenylalanine or tryptophan. Fields, in order: clone size, D gene, J gene, V gene, CDR3 protein, CDR3 DNA. D genes are given only for firm matches. Size values are once, few and many counts, or a class for expanded clones, and some rows have none.

NA | NA | TRBJ1-4 | TRBV4-1 | CASSPVSTNEKLFF | TGCGCCAGCAGTCCGGTTTCAACTAATGAAAAACTGTTTTTT
once | NA | TRBJ1-1 | TRBV9 | CASSRDWALTEAFF | TGTGCCAGCAGCAGGGACTGGGCGCTCACTGAAGCTTTCTTT
NA | NA | TRBJ2-7 | TRBV5-1 | CASSLFPQARTYEQYF | TGCGCCAGCAGCTTGTTCCCACAGGCCCGGACCTACGAGCAGTACTTC
NA | TRBD1 | TRBJ2-3 | TRBV6-2/TRBV6-3 | CASSRQGARADTQYF | TGTGCCAGCAGTCGACAGGGGGCACGCGCAGATACGCAGTATTTT
once | TRBD2 | TRBJ2-5 | TRBV27 | CASIKRTSGFLEGETQYF | TGTGCCAGCATCAAACGGACTAGCGGTTTTCTAGAGGGAGAGACCCAGTACTTC
NA | NA | TRBJ2-7 | TRBV5-1 | CASSLETQGYEQYF | TGCGCCAGCAGCTTGGAAACCCAGGGCTACGAGCAGTACTTC
few | TRBD1 | TRBJ2-7 | TRBV4-1 | CASSKNGQGAYEQYF | TGCGCCAGCAGCAAAAATGGCCAGGGGGCTTACGAGCAGTACTTC
NA | TRBD1 | TRBJ1-1 | TRBV7-9 | CASSFNRGRDTEAFF | TGTGCCAGCAGCTTTAACAGGGGGCGCGACACTGAAGCTTTCTTT
few | TRBD2 | TRBJ2-7 | TRBV13 | CASSSFGLAGNNYEQYF | TGTGCCAGCAGCTCATTTGGACTAGCGGGAAATAACTACGAGCAGTACTTC
NA | NA | TRBJ1-2 | TRBV4-3 | CASSQGPVGGMLVYGYTF | TGCGCCAGCAGCCAAGGCCCGGTGGGGGGGATGCTTGTCTATGGCTACACCTTC
once | TRBD1 | TRBJ1-6 | TRBV2 | CASSEGDRGYNSPLHF | TGTGCCAGCAGTGAGGGGGACAGGGGATATAATTCACCCCTCCACTTT
NA | NA | TRBJ1-1 | TRBV2 | CASKGTGRSEAFF | TGTGCCAGCAAGGGAACAGGGCGGTCTGAAGCTTTCTTT
NA | NA | TRBJ2-2 | TRBV5-1 | CASTISTGHPNTGELFF | TGCGCCAGCACAATCTCGACGGGACACCCGAACACCGGGGAGCTGTTTTTT
NA | TRBD1 | TRBJ1-5 | TRBV7-9 | CASSPLGGTGGAGQPQHF | TGTGCCAGCAGCCCCCTGGGAGGGACAGGGGGCGCGGGTCAGCCCCAGCATTTT
NA | NA | TRBJ2-3 | TRBV7-2 | CASSPTNTDTQYF | TGTGCCAGCAGTCCGACAAACACAGATACGCAGTATTTT
NA | TRBD2 | TRBJ2-3 | TRBV2 | CASSPSGTSGSYTQYF | TGTGCCAGCAGCCCCAGCGGGACTAGCGGTTCTTATACGCAGTATTTT
NA | TRBD2 | TRBJ2-2 | TRBV4-1 | CASSQASGANTGELFF | TGCGCCAGCAGCCAAGCTAGCGGGGCGAACACCGGGGAGCTGTTTTTT
NA | TRBD1 | TRBJ1-1 | TRBV10-3 | CAISEQGAGSLLGNTEAFF | TGTGCCATCAGCGAACAGGGGGCGGGGTCTCTCTTAGGGAACACTGAAGCTTTCTTT
NA | NA | TRBJ1-6 | TRBV27 | CASSPLFGLLHF | TGTGCCAGCAGTCCCCTATTTGGGCTCCTCCACTTT
NA | NA | TRBJ2-7 | TRBV21-1 | CASSKETGVPSYEQYF | TGTGCCAGCAGCAAGGAGACAGGGGTGCCCTCCTACGAGCAGTACTTC
NA | TRBD2 | TRBJ2-2 | TRBV5-4 | CASSLVGLGSSGELFF | TGTGCCAGCAGCTTAGTCGGACTAGGTTCGTCCGGGGAGCTGTTTTTT
NA | NA | TRBJ1-1 | TRBV2 | CASSVADMNTEAFF | TGTGCCAGCAGTGTGGCGGATATGAACACTGAAGCTTTCTTT
NA | TRBD2 | TRBJ2-1 | TRBV30 | CAWSVVLAGSYNEQFF | TGTGCCTGGAGTGTAGTACTAGCGGGGTCCTACAATGAGCAGTTCTTC
few | NA | TRBJ1-6 | TRBV27 | CASRNVGSSPLHF | TGTGCCAGCAGGAATGTTGGCTCTTCACCCCTCCACTTT
NA | TRBD1 | TRBJ1-6 | TRBV11-2 | CASSPRGTGLNSPLHF | TGTGCCAGCAGCCCACGGGGGACAGGTCTGAATTCACCCCTCCACTTT
NA | TRBD1 | TRBJ1-1 | TRBV20-1 | CSASRRDRGLVFF | TGCAGTGCTAGTCGACGGGACAGGGGGCTTGTTTTCTTT
NA | TRBD2 | TRBJ2-3 | TRBV15 | CATSREQAGESTDTQYF | TGTGCCACCAGCAGAGAGCAAGCGGGGGAAAGCACAGATACGCAGTATTTT
NA | NA | TRBJ2-2 | TRBV24-1 | CATSDQQTNWSGELFF | TGTGCCACCAGCGATCAACAGACGAACTGGTCCGGGGAGCTGTTTTTT
NA | TRBD2 | TRBJ2-2 | TRBV4-1 | CASSHPSGRADHTGELFF | TGCGCCAGCAGCCATCCTAGCGGGAGGGCCGATCACACCGGGGAGCTGTTTTTT
NA | TRBD2 | TRBJ2-1 | TRBV6-5 | CASRTSGDNEQFF | TGTGCCAGCAGGACTAGCGGAGACAATGAGCAGTTCTTC
NA | TRBD2 | TRBJ2-1 | TRBV11-3 | CASSPGGGGGHEQFF | TGTGCCAGCAGCCCGGGTGGCGGGGGGGGGCATGAGCAGTTCTTC
NA | NA | TRBJ1-5 | TRBV6-2/TRBV6-3 | CASSLPGLTNQPQHF | TGTGCCAGCAGCCTACCGGGACTTACCAATCAGCCCCAGCATTTT
NA | NA | TRBJ2-5 | TRBV5-1 | CASSPLLQETQYF | TGCGCCAGCAGCCCACTCCTTCAAGAGACCCAGTACTTC
NA | NA | TRBJ2-5 | TRBV5-4 | CASRARDKPYETQYF | TGTGCCAGCAGGGCCCGGGACAAGCCGTATGAGACCCAGTACTTC
NA | TRBD1 | TRBJ2-7 | TRBV7-9 | CASSSGQRFSYEQYF | TGTGCCAGCAGCTCGGGACAGCGCTTCTCCTACGAGCAGTACTTC
NA | TRBD1 | TRBJ2-7 | TRBV29-1 | CSASGQGFHEQYF | TGCAGCGCGTCGGGACAGGGGTTCCACGAGCAGTACTTC
NA | TRBD1 | TRBJ2-5 | TRBV5-5 | CASSLGTGEETQYF | TGTGCCAGCAGCCTCGGGACAGGGGAAGAGACCCAGTACTTC
NA | NA | TRBJ1-5 | TRBV2 | CASSDRGGLPQHF | TGTGCCAGCAGTGACAGGGGTGGGTTGCCCCAGCATTTT
NA | TRBD1 | TRBJ2-7 | TRBV4-3 | CASSLSRTGGISYEQYF | TGCGCCAGCAGCCTTAGTCGTACAGGGGGCATCTCCTACGAGCAGTACTTC
NA | NA | TRBJ1-2 | TRBV6-5 | CASSLTANYGYTF | TGTGCCAGCAGTTTGACAGCTAACTATGGCTACACCTTC
NA | TRBD1 | TRBJ1-2 | TRBV25-1 | CASSEYPTGGYGYTF | TGTGCCAGCAGTGAATACCCGACAGGGGGCTATGGCTACACCTTC